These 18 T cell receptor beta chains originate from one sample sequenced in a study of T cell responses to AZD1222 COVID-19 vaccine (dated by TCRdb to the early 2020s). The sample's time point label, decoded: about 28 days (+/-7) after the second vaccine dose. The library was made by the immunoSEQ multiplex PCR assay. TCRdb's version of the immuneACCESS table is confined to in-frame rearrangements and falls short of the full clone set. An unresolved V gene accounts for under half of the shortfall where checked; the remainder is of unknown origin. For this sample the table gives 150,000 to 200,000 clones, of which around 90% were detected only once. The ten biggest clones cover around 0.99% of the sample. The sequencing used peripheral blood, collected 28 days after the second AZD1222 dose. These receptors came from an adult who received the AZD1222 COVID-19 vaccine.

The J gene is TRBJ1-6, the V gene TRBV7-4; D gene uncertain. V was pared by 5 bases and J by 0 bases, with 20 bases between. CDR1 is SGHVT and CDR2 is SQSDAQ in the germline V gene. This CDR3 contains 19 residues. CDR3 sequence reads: CASSPRKGLPSSYNSPLHF. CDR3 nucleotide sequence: TGTGCCAGCAGCCCCCGCAAGGGCCTACCTAGCTCCTATAATTCACCCCTCCACTTT.

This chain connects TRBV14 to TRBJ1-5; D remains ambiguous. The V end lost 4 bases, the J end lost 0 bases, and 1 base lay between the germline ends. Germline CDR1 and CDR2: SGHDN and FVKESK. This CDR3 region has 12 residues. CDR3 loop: CASSRSNQPQHF. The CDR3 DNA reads TGTGCCAGCAGCCGTAGCAATCAGCCCCAGCATTTT.

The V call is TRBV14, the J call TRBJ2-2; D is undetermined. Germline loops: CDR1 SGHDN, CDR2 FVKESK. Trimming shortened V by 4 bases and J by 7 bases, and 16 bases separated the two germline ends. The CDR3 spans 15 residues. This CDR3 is CASSPTAVEVGELFF. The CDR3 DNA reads TGTGCCAGCAGCCCCACCGCGGTAGAGGTCGGGGAGCTGTTTTTT.

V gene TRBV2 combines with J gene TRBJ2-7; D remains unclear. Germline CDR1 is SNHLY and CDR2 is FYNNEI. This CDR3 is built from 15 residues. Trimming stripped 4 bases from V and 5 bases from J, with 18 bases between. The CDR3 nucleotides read TGTGCCAGCAGTGGGGTCCAAAGCATCGGCCACGAGCAGTACTTC. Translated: CASSGVQSIGHEQYF.

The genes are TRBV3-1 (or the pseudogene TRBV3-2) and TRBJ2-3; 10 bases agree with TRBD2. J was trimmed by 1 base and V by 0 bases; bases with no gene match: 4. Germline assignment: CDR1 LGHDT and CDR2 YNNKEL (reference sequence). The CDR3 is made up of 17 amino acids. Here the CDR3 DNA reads TGTGCCAGCAGCCAAGAGGGGACTAGCGAAGGCACAGATACGCAGTATTTT. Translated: CASSQEGTSEGTDTQYF.

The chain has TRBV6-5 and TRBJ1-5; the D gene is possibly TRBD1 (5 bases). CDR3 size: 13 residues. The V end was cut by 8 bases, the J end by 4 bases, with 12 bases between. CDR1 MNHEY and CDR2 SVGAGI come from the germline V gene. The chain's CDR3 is CASHGARNQPQHF. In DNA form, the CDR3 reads TGTGCCAGCCACGGGGCCAGGAATCAGCCCCAGCATTTT.

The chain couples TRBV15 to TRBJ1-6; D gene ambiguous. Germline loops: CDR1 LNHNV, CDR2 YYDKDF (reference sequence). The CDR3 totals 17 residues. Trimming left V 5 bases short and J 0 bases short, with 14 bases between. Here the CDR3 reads CATSLSGESSYNSPLHF. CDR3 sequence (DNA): TGTGCCACCAGCTTGAGCGGGGAGAGCTCCTATAATTCACCCCTCCACTTT.

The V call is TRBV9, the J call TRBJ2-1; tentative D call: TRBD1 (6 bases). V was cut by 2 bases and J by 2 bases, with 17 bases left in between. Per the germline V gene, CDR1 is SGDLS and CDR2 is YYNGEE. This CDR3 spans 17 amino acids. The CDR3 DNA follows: TGTGCCAGCAGCGTGGATCAGGGGACACCTCCCTACAATGAGCAGTTCTTC. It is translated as CASSVDQGTPPYNEQFF.

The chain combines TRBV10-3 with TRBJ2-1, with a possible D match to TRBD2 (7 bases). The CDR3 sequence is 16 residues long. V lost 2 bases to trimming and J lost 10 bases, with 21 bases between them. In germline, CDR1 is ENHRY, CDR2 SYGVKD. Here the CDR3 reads CAISEGRTSAQGEQFF. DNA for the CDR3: TGTGCCATCAGTGAGGGCCGCACTAGCGCCCAGGGGGAGCAGTTCTTC.

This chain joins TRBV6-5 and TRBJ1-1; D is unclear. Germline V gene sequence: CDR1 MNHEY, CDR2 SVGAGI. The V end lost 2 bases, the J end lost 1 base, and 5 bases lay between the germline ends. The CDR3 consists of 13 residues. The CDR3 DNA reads TGTGCCAGCAGTTACCGGCAGAACACTGAAGCTTTCTTT. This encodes CASSYRQNTEAFF.

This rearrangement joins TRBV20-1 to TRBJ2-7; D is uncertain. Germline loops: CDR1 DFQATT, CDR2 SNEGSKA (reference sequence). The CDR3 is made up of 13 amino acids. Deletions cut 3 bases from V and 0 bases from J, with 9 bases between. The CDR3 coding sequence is TGCAGTGCTAGTTCCGGAGTCTCCTACGAGCAGTACTTC. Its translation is CSASSGVSYEQYF.

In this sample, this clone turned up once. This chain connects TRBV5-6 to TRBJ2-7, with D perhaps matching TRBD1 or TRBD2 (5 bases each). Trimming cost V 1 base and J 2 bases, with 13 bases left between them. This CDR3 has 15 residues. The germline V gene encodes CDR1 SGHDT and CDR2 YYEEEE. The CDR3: CASSLRGDPPYEQYF. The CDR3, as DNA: TGTGCCAGCAGCTTGAGAGGGGATCCCCCCTACGAGCAGTACTTC.

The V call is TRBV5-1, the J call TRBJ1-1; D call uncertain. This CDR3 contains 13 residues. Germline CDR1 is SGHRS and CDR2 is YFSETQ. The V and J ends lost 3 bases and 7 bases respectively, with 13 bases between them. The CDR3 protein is CASSSTNRGEAFF. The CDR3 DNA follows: TGCGCCAGCAGCTCTACGAATAGAGGTGAAGCTTTCTTT.

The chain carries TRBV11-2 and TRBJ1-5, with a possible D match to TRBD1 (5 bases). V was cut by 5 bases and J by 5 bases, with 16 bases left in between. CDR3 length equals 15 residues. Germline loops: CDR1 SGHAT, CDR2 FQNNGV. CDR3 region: CASSRLTGSHQPQHF. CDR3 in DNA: TGTGCCAGCAGCCGCCTCACAGGTTCCCATCAGCCCCAGCATTTT.

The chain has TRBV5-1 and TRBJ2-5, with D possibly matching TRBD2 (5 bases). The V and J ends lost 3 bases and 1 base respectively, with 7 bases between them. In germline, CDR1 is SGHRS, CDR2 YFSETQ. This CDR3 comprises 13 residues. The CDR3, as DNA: TGCGCCAGCAGCTGGCGGGCCCAAGAGACCCAGTACTTC. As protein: CASSWRAQETQYF.

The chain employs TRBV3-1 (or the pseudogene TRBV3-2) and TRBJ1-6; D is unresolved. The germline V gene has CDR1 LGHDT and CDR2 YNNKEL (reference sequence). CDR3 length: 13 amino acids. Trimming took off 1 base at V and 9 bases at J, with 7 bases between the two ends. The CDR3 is CASSQVEGSPLHF. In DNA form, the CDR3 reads TGTGCCAGCAGCCAAGTTGAGGGTTCACCCCTCCACTTT.

CDR3 coding DNA: TGTGCCAGCAGCCGCGTGACTGGGCCGGGGGCTGAAGCTTTCTTT. Translating it yields CASSRVTGPGAEAFF. The V gene is TRBV7-3, the J gene TRBJ1-1; TRBD1 might be the D (5 bases). V lost 5 bases and J lost 6, with 19 bases in between. Germline assignment: CDR1 SGHTA and CDR2 FQGTGA. The CDR3 covers 15 residues. Combining the CDR3 with reference TRBV7-3 and TRBJ1-1 gives the whole variable domain GAGVSQTPSNKVTEKGKYVELRCDPISGHTALYWYRQSLGQGPEFLIYFQGTGAADDSGLPNDRFFAVRPEGSVSTLKIQRTERGDSAVYLCASSRVTGPGAEAFFGQGTRLTVV.

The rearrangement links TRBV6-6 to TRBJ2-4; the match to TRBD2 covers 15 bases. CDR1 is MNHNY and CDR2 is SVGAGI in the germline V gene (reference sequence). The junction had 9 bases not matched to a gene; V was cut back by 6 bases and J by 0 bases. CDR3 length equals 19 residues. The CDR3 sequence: CASSYGTSGGNLAKNIQYF. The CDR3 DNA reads TGTGCCAGCAGCTACGGGACTAGCGGGGGGAACTTAGCCAAAAACATTCAGTACTTC.